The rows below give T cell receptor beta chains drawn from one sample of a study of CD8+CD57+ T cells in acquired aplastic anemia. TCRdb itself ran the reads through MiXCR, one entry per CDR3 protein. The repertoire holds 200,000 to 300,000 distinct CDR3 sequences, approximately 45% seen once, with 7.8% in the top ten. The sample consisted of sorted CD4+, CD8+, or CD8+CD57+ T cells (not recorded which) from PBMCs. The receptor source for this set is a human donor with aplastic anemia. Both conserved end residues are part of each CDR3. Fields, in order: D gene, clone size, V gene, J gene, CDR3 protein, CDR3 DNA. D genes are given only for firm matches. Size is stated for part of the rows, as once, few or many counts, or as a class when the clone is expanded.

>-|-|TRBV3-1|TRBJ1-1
CASSQDWGNYEAFF
TGTGCCAGCAGCCAAGATTGGGGGAACTATGAAGCTTTCTTT
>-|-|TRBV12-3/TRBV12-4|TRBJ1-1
CASSTGGEAFF
TGTGCCAGCAGCACCGGAGGTGAAGCTTTCTTT
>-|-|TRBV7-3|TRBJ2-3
CASSHSPISSDTQYF
TGTGCCAGCAGCCATTCTCCCATTTCATCGGATACGCAGTATTTT
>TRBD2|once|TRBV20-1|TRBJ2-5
CSARDTSGRRYQETQYF
TGCAGTGCTAGGGATACTAGCGGGAGGCGGTACCAAGAGACCCAGTACTTC
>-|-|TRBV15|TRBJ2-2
CATTPLSGVSGELFF
TGTGCCACCACACCTCTTTCAGGGGTCTCCGGGGAGCTGTTTTTT
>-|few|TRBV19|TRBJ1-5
CASGGGLKGGSNQPQHF
TGTGCCAGTGGGGGAGGGTTGAAAGGTGGTAGCAATCAGCCCCAGCATTTT
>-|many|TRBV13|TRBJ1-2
CASSLTGFRGYTF
TGTGCCAGCAGCCTGACAGGATTCCGGGGCTACACCTTC
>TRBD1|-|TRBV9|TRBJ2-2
CASSDPGQISGNTGELFF
TGTGCCAGCAGCGACCCGGGACAGATCTCTGGAAACACCGGGGAGCTGTTTTTT
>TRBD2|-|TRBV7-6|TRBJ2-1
CTSSLVGLATDEQFF
TGTACCAGCAGCTTAGTGGGACTAGCGACGGATGAGCAGTTCTTC
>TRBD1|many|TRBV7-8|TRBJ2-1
CASSFTGQEQFF
TGTGCCAGCAGCTTCACGGGACAGGAGCAGTTCTTC
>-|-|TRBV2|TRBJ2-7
CASSVAFNSYEQYF
TGTGCCAGCAGCGTCGCCTTTAACTCCTACGAGCAGTACTTC
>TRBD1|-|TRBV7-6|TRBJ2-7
CASSDPSGTGYSHEQYF
TGTGCCAGCAGTGACCCCTCCGGGACAGGGTATTCCCACGAGCAGTACTTC
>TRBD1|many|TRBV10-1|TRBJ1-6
CASSEHRDSLYNSPLHF
TGCGCCAGCAGTGAGCACCGGGACAGCCTTTATAATTCACCCCTCCACTTT
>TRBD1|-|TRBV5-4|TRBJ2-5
CASSLVHRGETQYF
TGTGCCAGCAGCTTAGTTCACAGGGGGGAGACCCAGTACTTC
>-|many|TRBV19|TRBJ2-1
CASSGDEYNEQFF
TGTGCCAGTAGTGGGGATGAATACAATGAGCAGTTCTTC
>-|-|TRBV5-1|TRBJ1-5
CASRIEGSGSDQPQHF
TGCGCCAGCAGGATTGAGGGTTCAGGGTCCGATCAGCCCCAGCATTTT
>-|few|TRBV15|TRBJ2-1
CATSSRAISYNEQFF
TGTGCCACCAGCAGCCGGGCCATCTCCTACAATGAGCAGTTCTTC
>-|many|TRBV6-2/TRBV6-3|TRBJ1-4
CATRYGEKLFF
TGTGCCACCCGCTACGGTGAAAAACTGTTTTTT
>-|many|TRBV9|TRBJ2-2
CASSVLGGGTGELFF
TGTGCCAGCAGCGTATTGGGGGGAGGCACCGGGGAGCTGTTTTTT
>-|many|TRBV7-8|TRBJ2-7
CASSLGVGGRGSEQYF
TGTGCCAGCAGCTTAGGAGTTGGGGGTAGGGGCAGCGAGCAGTACTTC
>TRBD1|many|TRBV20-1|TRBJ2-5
CSASPGQWPETQYF
TGCAGTGCTAGCCCGGGACAGTGGCCAGAGACCCAGTACTTC
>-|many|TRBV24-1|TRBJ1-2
CATSPGALGGYTF
TGTGCCACCAGTCCCGGGGCCCTGGGAGGCTACACCTTC
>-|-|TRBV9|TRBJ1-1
CASSVVGGAEAFF
TGTGCCAGCAGCGTAGTCGGGGGTGCTGAAGCTTTCTTT
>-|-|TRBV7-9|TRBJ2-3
CASSRGGGRADTQYF
TGTGCCAGCTCAAGGGGGGGGGGGCGCGCAGATACGCAGTATTTT
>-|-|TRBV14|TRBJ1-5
CASSQQTGLADQETQHF
TGTGCCAGCAGCCAACAAACGGGACTAGCGGACCAAGAGACCCAGCATTTT
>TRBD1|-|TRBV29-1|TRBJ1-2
CSVDGRGNLGYTF
TGCAGCGTTGACGGCAGGGGGAATCTTGGCTACACCTTC
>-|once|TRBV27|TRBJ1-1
CASSRVTMNTEAFF
TGTGCCAGCAGTAGGGTGACCATGAACACTGAAGCTTTCTTT
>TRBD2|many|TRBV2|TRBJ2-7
CATRTSGTIYEQYF
TGTGCCACCAGAACTAGCGGGACAATCTACGAGCAGTACTTC
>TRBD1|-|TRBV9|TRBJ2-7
CASRQRDSPYEQYF
TGTGCCAGCAGACAAAGGGACAGCCCCTACGAGCAGTACTTC
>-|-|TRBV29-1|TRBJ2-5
CSVYQENQETQYF
TGCAGCGTGTACCAGGAGAACCAAGAGACCCAGTACTTC
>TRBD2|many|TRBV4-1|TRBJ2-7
CASSQEWEREEGEQYF
TGCGCCAGCAGCCAAGAGTGGGAGCGGGAGGAAGGGGAGCAGTACTTC
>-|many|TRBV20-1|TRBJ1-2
CSARASRDNYGYTF
TGCAGTGCTAGAGCGTCGCGGGACAACTATGGCTACACCTTC
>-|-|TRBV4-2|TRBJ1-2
CASSQDLLPGYTF
TGTGCCAGCAGCCAAGATCTATTACCTGGCTACACCTTC
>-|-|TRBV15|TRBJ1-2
CATSRGAYGYTF
TGTGCCACCAGCAGAGGGGCCTATGGCTACACCTTC
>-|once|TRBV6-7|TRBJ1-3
CASAAGTNSGSTIYF
TGTGCCAGCGCCGCCGGGACAAACTCTGGAAGCACCATATATTTT
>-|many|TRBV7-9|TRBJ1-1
CASSEGDPRRGAFF
TGTGCCAGCAGCGAGGGAGACCCCAGGCGTGGAGCTTTCTTT
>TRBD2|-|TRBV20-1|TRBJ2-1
CSALAPSYNEQFF
TGCAGTGCACTAGCGCCCTCCTACAATGAGCAGTTCTTC
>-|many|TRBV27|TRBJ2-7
CASSFGEAYEQYF
TGTGCCAGCAGTTTTGGTGAGGCCTACGAGCAGTACTTC
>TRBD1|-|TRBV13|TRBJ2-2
CASSWTGQGGGELFF
TGTGCCAGCAGCTGGACGGGACAGGGGGGCGGGGAGCTGTTTTTT
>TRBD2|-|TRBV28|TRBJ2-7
CASSSDLAGVRSYEQYF
TGTGCCAGCAGTAGCGATCTAGCGGGAGTCCGTTCCTACGAGCAGTACTTC
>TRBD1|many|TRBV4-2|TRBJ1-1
CASSQEQGYEAFF
TGTGCCAGCAGCCAAGAACAGGGGTATGAAGCTTTCTTT
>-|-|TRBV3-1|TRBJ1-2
CASSQDTDINYGYTF
TGTGCCAGCAGCCAAGATACGGATATTAACTATGGCTACACCTTC
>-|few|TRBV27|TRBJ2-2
CASSLPAGELFF
TGTGCCAGCAGTTTGCCAGCCGGGGAGCTGTTTTTT
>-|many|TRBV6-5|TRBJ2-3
CASTKSDTQYF
TGTGCCAGCACAAAGAGTGATACGCAGTATTTT
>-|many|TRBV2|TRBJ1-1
CASSTGHLMNTEAFF
TGTGCCAGCAGTACGGGACACCTCATGAACACTGAAGCTTTCTTT
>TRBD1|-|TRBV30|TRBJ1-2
CAWSVGTVIYGYTF
TGTGCCTGGAGTGTGGGGACAGTGATCTATGGCTACACCTTC
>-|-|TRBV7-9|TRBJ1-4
CASSRQNEKLFF
TGTGCCAGCAGCCGACAGAATGAAAAACTGTTTTTT